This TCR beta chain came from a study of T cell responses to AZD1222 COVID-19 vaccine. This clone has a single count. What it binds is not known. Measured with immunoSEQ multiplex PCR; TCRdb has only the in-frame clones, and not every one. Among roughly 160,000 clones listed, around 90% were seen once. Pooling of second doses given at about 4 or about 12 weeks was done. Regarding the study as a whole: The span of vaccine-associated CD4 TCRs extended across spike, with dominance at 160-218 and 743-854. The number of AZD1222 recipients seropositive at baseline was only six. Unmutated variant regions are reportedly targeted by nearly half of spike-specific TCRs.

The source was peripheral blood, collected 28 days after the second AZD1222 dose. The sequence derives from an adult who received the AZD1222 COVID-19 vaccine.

For the CDR3, the DNA is TGTGCCAGCAGTTCGCCCGGACTAGCGGGCGGCACCGGGGAGCTGTTTTTT. As protein: CASSSPGLAGGTGELFF. J is TRBJ2-2 and V is TRBV28; 11 bases are a match to TRBD2. The ends lost 4 bases at V and 4 bases at J; junction bases unmatched: 8. Germline CDR1 and CDR2: MDHEN and SYDVKM. The CDR3 runs to 17 residues.